This is a list of T cell receptor beta chains from one sample in a study of tumor and adjacent non-tumor tissue in lung cancer. TCRdb recomputed calls from the multiplex PCR reads with MiXCR, one row per CDR3 protein. The sample lists 65,000 to 95,000 distinct CDR3 sequences, around 70% occurring once. The sequenced material came from lung tumor tissue. The source of these receptors is a woman aged 65 to 85 with non-small cell lung cancer. CDR3s include the opening cysteine and the closing phenylalanine or tryptophan. The D gene is left open where the match is weak. Clone size is stated in some rows and not others, as once, few, many or a class when expanded.

d_gene: TRBD1; abundance: -; v_gene: TRBV12-3/TRBV12-4; j_gene: TRBJ2-7; CDR3nt: TGTGTCAGCAGTTTGGACAGGGCATATCATGAGCAGTACTTC; CDR3aa: CVSSLDRAYHEQYF
d_gene: -; abundance: -; v_gene: TRBV11-3; j_gene: TRBJ2-3; CDR3nt: TGTGCCAGCAGCTTAGCAATGCGGGATACACAGTATTTT; CDR3aa: CASSLAMRDTQYF
d_gene: -; abundance: -; v_gene: TRBV5-5; j_gene: TRBJ2-3; CDR3nt: TGTGTCAGCAGCTTGTATTCTCGCGGATCTAGCAGAGATACGCAGTATTTT; CDR3aa: CVSSLYSRGSSRDTQYF
d_gene: -; abundance: once; v_gene: TRBV29-1; j_gene: TRBJ2-2; CDR3nt: TGCAGCGTTGATTTCGCTGGCTCAGCCGGGGAGCTGTTTTTT; CDR3aa: CSVDFAGSAGELFF
d_gene: -; abundance: -; v_gene: TRBV5-5; j_gene: TRBJ2-2; CDR3nt: TGTGTTAGCAGCCTAGTGTCCGGGAAGCTGTTTTTT; CDR3aa: CVSSLVSGKLFF
d_gene: -; abundance: -; v_gene: TRBV6-5; j_gene: TRBJ2-3; CDR3nt: TGTGCCAGCGGTTACTCAGCCGGGGGTCAAGATACGCAGTATTTT; CDR3aa: CASGYSAGGQDTQYF
d_gene: -; abundance: -; v_gene: TRBV6-5; j_gene: TRBJ1-2; CDR3nt: TGTGCCAGCAGTAACCTGGGACACCAGAATTATGGCTACACCTTC; CDR3aa: CASSNLGHQNYGYTF
d_gene: -; abundance: -; v_gene: TRBV6-2/TRBV6-3; j_gene: TRBJ1-1; CDR3nt: TGTGCCAGCGGTTTCCCCACCCTCAAAGTCGGGAACACTGAAGTTTTCTTT; CDR3aa: CASGFPTLKVGNTEVFF
d_gene: -; abundance: few; v_gene: TRBV24-1; j_gene: TRBJ1-5; CDR3nt: TGTGCCACCGGGCAGGAAGATCAGCCCCACCATTTT; CDR3aa: CATGQEDQPHHF
d_gene: -; abundance: -; v_gene: TRBV7-2; j_gene: TRBJ2-1; CDR3nt: TGTGCCAGCAGCTTAATTCGGAGGGGTACCCACAATGAGCAGTTCTTC; CDR3aa: CASSLIRRGTHNEQFF
d_gene: -; abundance: -; v_gene: TRBV20-1; j_gene: TRBJ1-2; CDR3nt: TGCAGTGCTAGCGGCGGTGGGGGGGATCGGGTTAACCATGGCTACACCTTC; CDR3aa: CSASGGGGDRVNHGYTF
d_gene: -; abundance: -; v_gene: TRBV7-9; j_gene: TRBJ2-2; CDR3nt: TGTGCCACCAGCTTAGCGTATGGCACTTCAGTCCCGAACACCGGGGAGCTGTTTTTT; CDR3aa: CATSLAYGTSVPNTGELFF
d_gene: -; abundance: -; v_gene: TRBV6-1; j_gene: TRBJ2-1; CDR3nt: TGTGCCAGCAGGGTCCGGGTACTAGTGCCGGCCGGCTCCTACAATGAGCAGTTCTTC; CDR3aa: CASRVRVLVPAGSYNEQFF
d_gene: -; abundance: few; v_gene: TRBV5-4; j_gene: TRBJ2-1; CDR3nt: TGTGCCAGCAGCTTGGACGCTAGCATTTCGTACAATGAGCAGTTCTTC; CDR3aa: CASSLDASISYNEQFF
d_gene: -; abundance: -; v_gene: TRBV12-3/TRBV12-4; j_gene: TRBJ2-1; CDR3nt: TGTGCCAGCAGTTTAGGGCACAGTGAAGAGCAGTTCTTC; CDR3aa: CASSLGHSEEQFF
d_gene: -; abundance: -; v_gene: TRBV12-3/TRBV12-4; j_gene: TRBJ2-3; CDR3nt: TGTGCTGCCTCCGGAACCACAGATATGCAGTATTTT; CDR3aa: CAASGTTDMQYF
d_gene: TRBD2; abundance: -; v_gene: TRBV4-2; j_gene: TRBJ2-1; CDR3nt: TGTGCCAGCAGCCAGATGGCTGGCGGGAGTGATGAGCAGTTCTTC; CDR3aa: CASSQMAGGSDEQFF
d_gene: -; abundance: -; v_gene: TRBV29-1; j_gene: TRBJ2-7; CDR3nt: TGCAGCGTTGACAACTACGAGCAGTGCTTC; CDR3aa: CSVDNYEQCF
d_gene: -; abundance: -; v_gene: TRBV6-2/TRBV6-3; j_gene: TRBJ1-5; CDR3nt: TGTGCCAGCAGTTCCCAGGACATCAATCAGCCCCAGCATTTT; CDR3aa: CASSSQDINQPQHF
d_gene: TRBD2; abundance: -; v_gene: TRBV6-5; j_gene: TRBJ2-1; CDR3nt: TGTGCCAGCAGTTACTCCCCGAATAGCGGGAGTACCTACAATGGGCAGTTCTTC; CDR3aa: CASSYSPNSGSTYNGQFF
d_gene: TRBD2; abundance: many; v_gene: TRBV19; j_gene: TRBJ2-1; CDR3nt: TGTGCCAGTAGTCCCCGAACTAGCGGCTACAATGAGCAGTTCTTC; CDR3aa: CASSPRTSGYNEQFF
d_gene: -; abundance: many; v_gene: TRBV28; j_gene: TRBJ2-1; CDR3nt: TGTGCCAGCAGTCCCATCAGGCGGGCTTCAGGTAATGAGCAGTTCTTC; CDR3aa: CASSPIRRASGNEQFF
d_gene: -; abundance: few; v_gene: TRBV19; j_gene: TRBJ1-5; CDR3nt: TGTACCAGTTCGCGGGACGGGGACCTCAATCAGCCCCAGCATTTT; CDR3aa: CTSSRDGDLNQPQHF
d_gene: -; abundance: -; v_gene: TRBV29-1; j_gene: TRBJ2-6; CDR3nt: TGCAGCGTTGGGATGAGCTCTGGGGCCAACGCACTGACTTTC; CDR3aa: CSVGMSSGANALTF
d_gene: TRBD2; abundance: -; v_gene: TRBV20-1; j_gene: TRBJ2-7; CDR3nt: TGCAGTGCTAGTGCCCATCTTAAAACTAGCGGCAACCTCGCCGAGCAGTACTTC; CDR3aa: CSASAHLKTSGNLAEQYF
d_gene: TRBD2; abundance: -; v_gene: TRBV7-9; j_gene: TRBJ2-1; CDR3nt: TGTGCCATCATCAATCTAGAGGGAGGGCCCCTCTACAATGAGCAGTTCTTC; CDR3aa: CAIINLEGGPLYNEQFF
d_gene: -; abundance: many; v_gene: TRBV6-1; j_gene: TRBJ1-5; CDR3nt: TGTGCTACCACCCGCACCCTCAATCAGCCCCAGCATTTT; CDR3aa: CATTRTLNQPQHF
d_gene: -; abundance: -; v_gene: TRBV11-3; j_gene: TRBJ2-3; CDR3nt: TGTGCCAGCAGCTTTGACACTGGCACAGATACGCATTATTTT; CDR3aa: CASSFDTGTDTHYF
d_gene: -; abundance: -; v_gene: TRBV4-1; j_gene: TRBJ2-1; CDR3nt: TGCATCAGCAGCCGAACATGGGTGGGCTACAATGAGCAGTTCTTC; CDR3aa: CISSRTWVGYNEQFF
d_gene: TRBD1; abundance: -; v_gene: TRBV5-1; j_gene: TRBJ2-5; CDR3nt: TGCGCCAGCAGCTTGTCAGGGGGAGAGGAGACCCAGTACTTC; CDR3aa: CASSLSGGEETQYF
d_gene: TRBD1; abundance: -; v_gene: TRBV10-3; j_gene: TRBJ1-3; CDR3nt: TGTGCCATCAGTGGCTCGACAGGGGCGTCTGGAAACACCGTATATTTT; CDR3aa: CAISGSTGASGNTVYF
d_gene: -; abundance: few; v_gene: TRBV5-1; j_gene: TRBJ2-1; CDR3nt: TGCGCCAGCAGCCTGGACAGTGTTGATGAGCAGTTCTTC; CDR3aa: CASSLDSVDEQFF
d_gene: -; abundance: many; v_gene: TRBV20-1; j_gene: TRBJ2-7; CDR3nt: TGCAGTGCTAGAGACGCCGGAAAGTGGGAAGAGTACTTC; CDR3aa: CSARDAGKWEEYF
d_gene: -; abundance: many; v_gene: TRBV20-1; j_gene: TRBJ1-3; CDR3nt: TGCAGTGCTCCGGGGCCCCCTACCACTGGAAACACCATATATTTT; CDR3aa: CSAPGPPTTGNTIYF
d_gene: -; abundance: many; v_gene: TRBV13; j_gene: TRBJ2-1; CDR3nt: TGTGCCAGCCCTATCCGGGGCCCCTTCAATGAGCAGTTCTTC; CDR3aa: CASPIRGPFNEQFF
d_gene: -; abundance: -; v_gene: TRBV6-5; j_gene: TRBJ1-2; CDR3nt: TGTGCCAGCAGTTACGGCTCACAGGGAGCTTATGGCTACATCTTC; CDR3aa: CASSYGSQGAYGYIF
d_gene: TRBD2; abundance: -; v_gene: TRBV5-4; j_gene: TRBJ2-1; CDR3nt: TGTGCCAGCAGTTGGGCGCGGGAGTATGTGCAGTTCTTC; CDR3aa: CASSWAREYVQFF
d_gene: -; abundance: -; v_gene: TRBV10-3; j_gene: TRBJ2-2; CDR3nt: TGTCCCATCAGGAGGCTAGCCGGGGTGCTGTTTTTT; CDR3aa: CPIRRLAGVLFF
d_gene: TRBD1; abundance: -; v_gene: TRBV28; j_gene: TRBJ2-7; CDR3nt: TGTGCCAGCATCGGTACAGGGGATGCCTACGAGCAGTACTTC; CDR3aa: CASIGTGDAYEQYF
d_gene: -; abundance: many; v_gene: TRBV5-4; j_gene: TRBJ2-7; CDR3nt: TGTGCCAGCAGCTTGGGAGGGACCGGTTCCTACGAGCAGTACTTC; CDR3aa: CASSLGGTGSYEQYF
d_gene: -; abundance: -; v_gene: TRBV7-8; j_gene: TRBJ2-7; CDR3nt: TGTGTCAGCAGCTTATACGGTAGACAGACCTACGAGCAGTACTTC; CDR3aa: CVSSLYGRQTYEQYF
d_gene: TRBD2; abundance: -; v_gene: TRBV11-2; j_gene: TRBJ2-1; CDR3nt: TGTGCCAGCAGCTTAGATCACAGCGGGGGGATTGAGCAGTTCTTC; CDR3aa: CASSLDHSGGIEQFF
d_gene: -; abundance: -; v_gene: TRBV6-5; j_gene: TRBJ2-7; CDR3nt: TGTACCAGCAGCTACTCCGGGCACCAGGGCCACGAGCAGTACTTC; CDR3aa: CTSSYSGHQGHEQYF
d_gene: -; abundance: few; v_gene: TRBV29-1; j_gene: TRBJ2-5; CDR3nt: TGCAGCACACGGCGGGGCGGCCGAGAGACCCAGTACTTC; CDR3aa: CSTRRGGRETQYF
d_gene: TRBD2; abundance: -; v_gene: TRBV4-2; j_gene: TRBJ2-1; CDR3nt: TGTGCCAGCAGCCAAGATGAGTCTAGCGGGAGCTACGAAGAGCAGTTCTTC; CDR3aa: CASSQDESSGSYEEQFF
d_gene: -; abundance: -; v_gene: TRBV28; j_gene: TRBJ2-7; CDR3nt: TGTGCCAGCGCTTGGGCCAACGAGCAGTACTTC; CDR3aa: CASAWANEQYF
d_gene: TRBD2; abundance: many; v_gene: TRBV5-1; j_gene: TRBJ2-2; CDR3nt: TGCGCCAGCAGTACCGAAGCGGGAGTCACCGGGGAGCTGTTTTTT; CDR3aa: CASSTEAGVTGELFF
d_gene: -; abundance: many; v_gene: TRBV5-1; j_gene: TRBJ1-4; CDR3nt: TGCGCCAGCAGCTTTGGTGACGCTAATGAAAAACTGTTTTTT; CDR3aa: CASSFGDANEKLFF
d_gene: TRBD2; abundance: -; v_gene: TRBV5-1; j_gene: TRBJ2-7; CDR3nt: TGCGCCAGCAGCTTACACCCTAGCGGGAGGGTCAACGAGCAATACTTC; CDR3aa: CASSLHPSGRVNEQYF
d_gene: TRBD2; abundance: -; v_gene: TRBV29-1; j_gene: TRBJ2-1; CDR3nt: TGCAGCGTGGGAGGGGAAGCGGGAGGGCCCGTCGGCAATGAGCAGTTCTTC; CDR3aa: CSVGGEAGGPVGNEQFF
d_gene: -; abundance: -; v_gene: TRBV7-9; j_gene: TRBJ1-4; CDR3nt: TGTGTCAGCAGCTCCTGGACACGCCAGGGGAATGAAAAACTGTTTTTT; CDR3aa: CVSSSWTRQGNEKLFF
d_gene: -; abundance: many; v_gene: TRBV29-1; j_gene: TRBJ2-1; CDR3nt: TGCAGCGTCAGGGACCCAGCCACGGGTGAGCAGTTCTTC; CDR3aa: CSVRDPATGEQFF
d_gene: TRBD1; abundance: once; v_gene: TRBV6-6; j_gene: TRBJ1-5; CDR3nt: TGTACCAGCACAAGTGACAGGGGACGTTTGGGCAATCAGCCCCAGCATTTT; CDR3aa: CTSTSDRGRLGNQPQHF
d_gene: TRBD1; abundance: -; v_gene: TRBV6-5; j_gene: TRBJ1-5; CDR3nt: TGTTCCAGTAGTTATACGACAGGGGCGGAACAGCCCCAGCATTTT; CDR3aa: CSSSYTTGAEQPQHF
d_gene: -; abundance: -; v_gene: TRBV7-6; j_gene: TRBJ2-2; CDR3nt: TGTGCCAGCAGGTCGGGCAACACCGGGGAGCTGTTTTTT; CDR3aa: CASRSGNTGELFF
d_gene: -; abundance: many; v_gene: TRBV20-1; j_gene: TRBJ1-5; CDR3nt: TGCAGTGCTAGAGCCAGGGGAGGGGGAAGAGGACAGCCCCAGCATTTT; CDR3aa: CSARARGGGRGQPQHF
d_gene: -; abundance: once; v_gene: TRBV20-1; j_gene: TRBJ1-6; CDR3nt: TGCAGTGCCCGAGGACGGGGTTCAACGAATTCACCCCTCCACTTT; CDR3aa: CSARGRGSTNSPLHF
d_gene: -; abundance: -; v_gene: TRBV9; j_gene: TRBJ2-7; CDR3nt: TGTGCCAGCAGCGTGACAGGCGGCTACGAGCAGTACTTC; CDR3aa: CASSVTGGYEQYF
d_gene: -; abundance: -; v_gene: TRBV7-9; j_gene: TRBJ2-3; CDR3nt: TGTGCCAGCAGCTCACCAGGTGGGACAAACACAGATACGCAGTATTTT; CDR3aa: CASSSPGGTNTDTQYF
d_gene: -; abundance: -; v_gene: TRBV4-1; j_gene: TRBJ2-5; CDR3nt: TGCGTCAGCAGCCAAGGTGGACAGATACAAGAGTCCCAGTACTTC; CDR3aa: CVSSQGGQIQESQYF